This TCR beta chain is from a study of cytotoxic CD8 clonotypes in ibrutinib-treated CLL. V dropped 5 bases and J dropped 3; count of bases not matched to a gene: 10. The length of the CDR3 is 16 residues. Germline V gives CDR1 SGHTA, CDR2 FQGTGA. Sequencing used immunoSEQ multiplex PCR; TCRdb keeps in-frame clones, though not all of them. The sample contains roughly 160,000 clones, 81% of which appear only once. The specimen was PBMCs, collected after 12 months of ibrutinib treatment. This chain links TRBV7-3 with TRBJ2-7; 10 bases fit TRBD1. This TCR came from a human donor with chronic lymphocytic leukemia. The CDR3 sequence: CASSPRGGQGNYEQYF. The CDR3 bases are TGTGCCAGCAGCCCCCGTGGGGGACAGGGGAACTACGAGCAGTACTTC. The complete variable domain, with remaining parts taken from reference TRBV7-3 and TRBJ2-7, reads GAGVSQTPSNKVTEKGKYVELRCDPISGHTALYWYRQSLGQGPEFLIYFQGTGAADDSGLPNDRFFAVRPEGSVSTLKIQRTERGDSAVYLCASSPRGGQGNYEQYFGPGTRLTVT.